This TCR beta chain stems from a study of regulatory T cells in long-lasting Graves disease. Construction of the TCR beta libraries employed iRepertoire HTBI primers in conjunction with Arm-PCR of CDR3 regions. TCRdb reanalysed the multiplex PCR reads using MiXCR and keeps one entry per CDR3 protein. This sample carries around 500,000 distinct CDR3 sequences, around 12% of them seen once, and the ten largest clones take 8.9%. CDR1 and CDR2 from the germline V gene are MNHEY and SVGEGT. The CDR3 totals 15 residues. The junction had 5 bases not matched to a gene; V was cut back by 8 bases and J by 4 bases. This clonotype was found many times. Documented time point: newly diagnosed GD, antithyroid drugs for less than 3 months. Following extraction of RNA from PBMCs, that RNA was used to make the TCR library. This same sample was also taken into another study, of T cells in Graves' hyperthyroidism and ophthalmopathy. That work states: Researchers barred patients who had uncontrolled infection, other autoimmune disease, pregnancy or lactation. Thyroid ultrasound and orbital computed tomography, with clinical symptoms and serum thyroxine and TRAb, informed diagnoses.

This TCR came from a woman in her twenties or thirties with Graves disease. The sequences come from peripheral blood mononuclear cells (PBMCs), collected at new diagnosis, from a patient treated with antithyroid drugs. V gene TRBV6-2 or TRBV6-3 combines with J gene TRBJ2-1; 13 nucleotides align to TRBD2. Here the CDR3 DNA reads TGTGCCAGCCGCGGACTAGCGGGAGCATACAATGAGCAGTTCTTC. Translated: CASRGLAGAYNEQFF.